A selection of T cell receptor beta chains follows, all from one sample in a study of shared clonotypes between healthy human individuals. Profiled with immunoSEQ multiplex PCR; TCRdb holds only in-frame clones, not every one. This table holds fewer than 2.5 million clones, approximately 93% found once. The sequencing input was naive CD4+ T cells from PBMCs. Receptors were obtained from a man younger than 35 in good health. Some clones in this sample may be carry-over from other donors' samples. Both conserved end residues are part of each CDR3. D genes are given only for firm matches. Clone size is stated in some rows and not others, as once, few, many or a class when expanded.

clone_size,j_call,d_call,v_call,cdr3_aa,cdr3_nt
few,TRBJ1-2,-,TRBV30,CAWSPRFYGYTF,TGTGCCTGGAGTCCCCGTTTCTATGGCTACACCTTC
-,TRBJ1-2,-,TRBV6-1,CASKTNQGGNYGYTF,TGTGCCAGTAAGACAAACCAGGGAGGTAACTATGGCTACACCTTC
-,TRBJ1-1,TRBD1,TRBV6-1,CASSGVRQGTWSNTEAFF,TGTGCCAGCAGTGGAGTACGACAGGGGACGTGGTCGAACACTGAAGCTTTCTTT
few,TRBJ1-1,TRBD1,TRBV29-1,CSVTGQGDTEAFF,TGCAGCGTGACAGGACAGGGCGACACTGAAGCTTTCTTT
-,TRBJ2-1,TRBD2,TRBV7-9,CASSLYSPPSGGGQFF,TGTGCCAGCAGCTTATATAGCCCCCCTAGCGGGGGAGGGCAGTTCTTC
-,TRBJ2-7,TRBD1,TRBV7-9,CASSRGQGAYEQYF,TGTGCCAGCAGCAGGGGTCAGGGGGCCTACGAGCAGTACTTC
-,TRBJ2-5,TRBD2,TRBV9,CASSPRRTSRQETQYF,TGTGCCAGCAGCCCCAGGCGGACTAGCAGACAAGAGACCCAGTACTTC
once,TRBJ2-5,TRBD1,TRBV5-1,CASSLGRTGRSSQETQYF,TGCGCCAGCAGCTTGGGGCGGACAGGCAGATCATCCCAAGAGACCCAGTACTTC
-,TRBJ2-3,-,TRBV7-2,CASSPWGNRLDTQYF,TGTGCCAGCAGCCCGTGGGGGAACCGTCTGGATACGCAGTATTTT
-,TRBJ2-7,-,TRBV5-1,CASSSTGRQWDEQYF,TGCGCCAGCAGCTCCACAGGACGGCAATGGGACGAGCAGTACTTC
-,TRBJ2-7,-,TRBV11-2,CASSYARAPQTPYEQYF,TGTGCCAGCAGTTACGCCCGGGCCCCTCAGACTCCATACGAGCAGTACTTC
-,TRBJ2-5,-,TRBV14,CASSQIWGTGETQYF,TGTGCCAGCAGCCAAATCTGGGGGACGGGCGAGACCCAGTACTTC
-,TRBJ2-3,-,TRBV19,CASSITQRTLGTDTQYF,TGTGCCAGTAGTATAACCCAGCGGACCCTGGGCACAGATACGCAGTATTTT
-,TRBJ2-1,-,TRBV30,CAWSNDYKRSEQFF,TGTGCCTGGAGTAACGACTATAAGCGAAGTGAGCAGTTCTTC
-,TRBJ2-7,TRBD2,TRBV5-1,CASSLETSGTRRQYF,TGCGCCAGCAGCTTGGAGACTAGCGGGACCCGCCGGCAGTACTTC
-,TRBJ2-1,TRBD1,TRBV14,CASSQVVRDRGIFF,TGTGCCAGCAGCCAAGTGGTCCGGGACAGGGGGATTTTCTTC
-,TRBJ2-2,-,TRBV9,CASSVASYSANTGELFF,TGTGCCAGCAGCGTAGCGAGCTATAGCGCGAACACCGGGGAGCTGTTTTTT
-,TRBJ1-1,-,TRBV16,CASSSTFSGNTEAFF,TGTGCCAGCAGTTCGACTTTTTCGGGTAACACTGAAGCTTTCTTT
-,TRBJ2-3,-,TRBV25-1,CASSEVRDSSTDTQYF,TGTGCCAGCAGCGAAGTCAGGGACTCTAGCACAGATACGCAGTATTTT
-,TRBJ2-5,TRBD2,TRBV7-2,CASSLAIAGYQETQYF,TGTGCCAGCAGCTTAGCGATAGCGGGGTACCAAGAGACCCAGTACTTC
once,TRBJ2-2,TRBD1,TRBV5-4,CASSQGQGRTGELFF,TGTGCCAGCAGCCAGGGACAGGGACGAACCGGGGAGCTGTTTTTT
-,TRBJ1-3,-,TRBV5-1,CASSLTGLSGNTIYF,TGCGCCAGCAGCTTAACAGGGCTCTCTGGAAACACCATATATTTT